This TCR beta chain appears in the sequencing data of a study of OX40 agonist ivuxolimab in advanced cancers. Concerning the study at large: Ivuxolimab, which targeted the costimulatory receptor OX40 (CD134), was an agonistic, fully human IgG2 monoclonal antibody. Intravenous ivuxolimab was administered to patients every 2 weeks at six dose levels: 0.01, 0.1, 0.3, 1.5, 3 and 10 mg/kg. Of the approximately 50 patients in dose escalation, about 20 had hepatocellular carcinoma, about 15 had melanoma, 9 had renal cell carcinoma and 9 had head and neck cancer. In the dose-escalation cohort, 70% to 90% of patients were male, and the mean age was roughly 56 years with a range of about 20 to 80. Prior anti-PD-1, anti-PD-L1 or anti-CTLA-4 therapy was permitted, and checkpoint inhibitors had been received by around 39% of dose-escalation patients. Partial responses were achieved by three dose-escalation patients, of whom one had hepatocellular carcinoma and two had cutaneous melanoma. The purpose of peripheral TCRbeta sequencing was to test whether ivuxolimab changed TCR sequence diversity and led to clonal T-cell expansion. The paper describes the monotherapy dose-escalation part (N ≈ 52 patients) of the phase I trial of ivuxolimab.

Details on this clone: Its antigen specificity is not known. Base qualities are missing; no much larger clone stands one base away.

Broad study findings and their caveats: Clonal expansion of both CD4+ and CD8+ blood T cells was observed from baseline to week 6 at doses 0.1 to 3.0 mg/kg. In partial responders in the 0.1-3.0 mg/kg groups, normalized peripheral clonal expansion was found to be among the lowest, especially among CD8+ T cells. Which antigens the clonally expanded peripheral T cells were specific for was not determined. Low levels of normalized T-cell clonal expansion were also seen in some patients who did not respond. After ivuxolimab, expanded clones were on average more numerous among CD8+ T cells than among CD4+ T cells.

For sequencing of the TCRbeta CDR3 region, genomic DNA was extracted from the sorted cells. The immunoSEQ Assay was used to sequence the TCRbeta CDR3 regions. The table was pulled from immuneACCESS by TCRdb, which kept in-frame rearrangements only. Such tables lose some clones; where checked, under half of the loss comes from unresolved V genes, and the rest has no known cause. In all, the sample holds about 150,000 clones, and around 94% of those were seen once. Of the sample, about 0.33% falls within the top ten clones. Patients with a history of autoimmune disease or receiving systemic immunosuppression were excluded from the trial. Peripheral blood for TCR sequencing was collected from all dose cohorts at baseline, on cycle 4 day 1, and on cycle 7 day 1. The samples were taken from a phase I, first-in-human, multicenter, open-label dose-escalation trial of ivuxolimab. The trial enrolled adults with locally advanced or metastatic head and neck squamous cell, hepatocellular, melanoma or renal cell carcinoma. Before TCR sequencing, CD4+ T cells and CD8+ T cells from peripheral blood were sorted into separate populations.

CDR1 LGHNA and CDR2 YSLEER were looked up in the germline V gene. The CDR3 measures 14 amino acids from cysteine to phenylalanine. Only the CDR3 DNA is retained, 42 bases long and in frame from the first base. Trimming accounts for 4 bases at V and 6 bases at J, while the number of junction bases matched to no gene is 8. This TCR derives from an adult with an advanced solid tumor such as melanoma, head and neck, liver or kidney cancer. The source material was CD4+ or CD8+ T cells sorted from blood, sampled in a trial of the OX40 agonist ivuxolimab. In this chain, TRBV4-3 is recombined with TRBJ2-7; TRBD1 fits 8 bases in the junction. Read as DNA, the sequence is TGCGCCAGCAGCCCTTCGACAGGGGCGGGCGAGCAGTACTTC. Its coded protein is CASSPSTGAGEQYF.